There are many counts of the clone carrying this T cell receptor beta chain. The antigen is undetermined. These data belong to a study of T cells in Graves' hyperthyroidism and ophthalmopathy. Study-wide findings and caveats: The model identified upcoming ophthalmopathy a median around 7.1 months ahead of onset. In the analysis, a 13 V-J model separated ophthalmopathy from stable hyperthyroidism. Most clonotypes expanded in thyroid above 0.001 were likewise present in blood.

Amplified TCR beta CDR3 regions derived from RNA transcripts. First-round RT-PCR with HTBI primers amplified the TCR CDR3 region. Using its own MiXCR run on the multiplex PCR reads, TCRdb lists one record per CDR3 protein. Altogether about 380,000 distinct CDR3 sequences are present, roughly 15% being singletons, with the ten largest covering 15% to 20%. The ends were cut back, 7 bases at V and 1 base at J, with 16 bases in the middle. The CDR3 loop spans 15 amino acids. The germline gives CDR1 SGHVS, CDR2 FQNEAQ. Ophthalmopathy patients showed a Clinical Activity Score of at least 3, NOSPECS grade of at least 4 and duration under 3 months.

The TCR sequence derives from a woman in her twenties or thirties with Graves' ophthalmopathy. The chain employs TRBV7-8 and TRBJ1-1, with a weak D call TRBD1 (5 bases). Material: blood. CDR3 residues: CASNALEGRNTEAFF. The CDR3 nucleotides are TGTGCCAGCAACGCCTTAGAGGGGAGGAACACTGAAGCTTTCTTT.